This T cell receptor beta chain was found in a study of early T cells in non-severe SARS-CoV-2 infection. The CDR3 loop spans 14 amino acids. Trimming cost V 6 bases and J 0 bases, with 8 bases left between them. This clonotype was detected a few times. Tagging with unique molecular identifiers was applied to individual cDNA molecules. MiXCR was run by TCRdb on the 5' RACE reads, yielding one entry per CDR3 protein. The table includes approximately 84,000 distinct CDR3 sequences, under 15% detected once. The clonotype was recovered from an adult who was a healthcare worker with PCR-confirmed SARS-CoV-2 infection or an uninfected control (not recorded which). The chain uses TRBV12-3 or TRBV12-4 and TRBJ1-4; D is uncertain. Input material: whole blood. The DNA for the CDR3 is TGTGCCAGCAGCCAGTTAGCAACTAATGAAAAACTGTTTTTT. Protein product: CASSQLATNEKLFF.